Ten or more counts support the clone carrying this T cell receptor (beta chain). No antigen is known for it. This record comes from a study of T-cell reconstitution after alpha-beta-depleted transplantation in children. Construction of the TCRbeta library involved unique molecular identifiers. TCRdb analysed the PCR reads with MiXCR anew, one entry per CDR3 protein. Among about 300,000 distinct CDR3 sequences, 6.5% to 9% were seen once, and the ten largest hold approximately 9.6%. Study observations and caveats: The authors attributed T-cell counts and diversity one year after transplant mostly to newly produced T cells. As was reported, about two months after transplant, alpha-beta T cells came from several hundred expanded graft clones.

This clonotype was sampled from a female patient between 2 and 15 years old who had a stem cell transplant for Fanconi anemia, so the T cells may come from the graft donor. The sequences come from peripheral blood, collected 360 days after TCRalphabeta/CD19-depleted stem cell transplant.

The CDR3 coding sequence is TGTGCCAGCAGGAATGCAGGGGGGCTTTACTATGGCTACACCTTC. This sequence encodes CASRNAGGLYYGYTF. J is TRBJ1-2 and V is TRBV6-1; 7 nucleotides align to TRBD1. Per the germline V gene, CDR1 is MNHNS and CDR2 is SASEGT. The CDR3 totals 15 residues. V lost 6 bases, J lost 3 bases, and 10 bases stayed unmatched.